The clone carrying this TCR beta chain was found many times. This entry comes from a study of spatial heterogeneity in lung cancer. The CDR3 is made up of 18 amino acids. Every TCR cDNA molecule carried a tag that served as a unique molecular identifier. TCRdb reprocessed the 5' RACE reads via MiXCR and lists one record per CDR3 protein. Of 4,200 or so distinct CDR3 sequences detected, roughly 9.8% appear once; the ten largest clones hold 46%. This sample's time point: sample taken at primary tumor resection. Unsorted samples of tumor, nontumor lung or frozen PBMC had their whole RNA sequenced. The donors were 55 to 80 patients with non-small cell lung cancer that was early-stage and untreated.

This TCR came from a male donor with early-stage non-small cell lung cancer. The source material was PBMCs, sampled at surgery. This sequence joins TRBV21-1 and TRBJ2-2; the DNA was not compared with TRBD1, the D call given in the table. TRBV21-1 has pseudogene status. In DNA, the CDR3 is TGTGCCAGCAGCAAAGAAGATACAGGATGCCCGGACACCGGGGAGCTGTTTTTT. Translating it yields CASSKEDTGCPDTGELFF.